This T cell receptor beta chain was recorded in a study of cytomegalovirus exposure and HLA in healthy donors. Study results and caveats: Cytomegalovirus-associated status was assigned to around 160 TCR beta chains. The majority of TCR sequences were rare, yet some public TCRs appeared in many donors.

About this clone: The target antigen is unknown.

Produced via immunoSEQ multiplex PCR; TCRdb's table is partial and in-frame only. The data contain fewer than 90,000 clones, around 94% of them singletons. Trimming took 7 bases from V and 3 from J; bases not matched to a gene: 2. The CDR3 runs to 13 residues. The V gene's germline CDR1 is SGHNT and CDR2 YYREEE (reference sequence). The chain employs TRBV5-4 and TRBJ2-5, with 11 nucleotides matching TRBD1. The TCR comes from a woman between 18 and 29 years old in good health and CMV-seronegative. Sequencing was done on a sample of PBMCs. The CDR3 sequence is CASRTGGKETQYF. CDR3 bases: TGTGCCAGCCGGACAGGGGGCAAAGAGACCCAGTACTTC.